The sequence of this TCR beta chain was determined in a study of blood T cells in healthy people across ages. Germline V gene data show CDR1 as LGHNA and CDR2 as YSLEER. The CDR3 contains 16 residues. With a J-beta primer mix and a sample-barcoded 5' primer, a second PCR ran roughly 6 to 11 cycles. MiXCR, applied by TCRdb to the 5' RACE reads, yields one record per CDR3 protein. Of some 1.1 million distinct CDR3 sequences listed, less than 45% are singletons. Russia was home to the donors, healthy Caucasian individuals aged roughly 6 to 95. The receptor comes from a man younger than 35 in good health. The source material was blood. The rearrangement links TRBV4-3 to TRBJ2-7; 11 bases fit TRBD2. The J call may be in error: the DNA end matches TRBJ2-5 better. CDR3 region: CASSQVTSGGEETQYF. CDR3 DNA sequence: TGCGCCAGCAGCCAGGTTACTAGCGGGGGAGAAGAGACCCAGTACTTC.